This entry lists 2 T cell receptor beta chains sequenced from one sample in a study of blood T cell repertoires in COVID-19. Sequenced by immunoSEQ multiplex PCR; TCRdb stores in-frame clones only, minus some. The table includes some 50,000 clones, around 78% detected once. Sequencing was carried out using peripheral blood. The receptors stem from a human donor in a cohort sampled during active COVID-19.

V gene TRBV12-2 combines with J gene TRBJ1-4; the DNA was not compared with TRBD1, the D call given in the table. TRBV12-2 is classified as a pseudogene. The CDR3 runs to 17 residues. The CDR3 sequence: CASRSPETGTTATTLFF. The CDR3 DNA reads TGTGCAAGTCGCTCACCAGAGACCGGGACAACCGCCACCACCCTGTTTTTT.

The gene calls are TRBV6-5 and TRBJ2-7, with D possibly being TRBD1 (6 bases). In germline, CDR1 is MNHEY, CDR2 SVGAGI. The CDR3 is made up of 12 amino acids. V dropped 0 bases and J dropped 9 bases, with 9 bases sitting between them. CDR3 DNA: TGTGCCAGCAGTTACTCGAGGGGGATGCAGTACTTC. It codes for CASSYSRGMQYF.